A single sample gave rise to the 30 T cell receptor beta chains below, sequenced in a study of blood T cells in healthy people across ages. The use of a sample-barcoded 5' primer and a J-beta primer mix characterized a second PCR of roughly 6 to 12 cycles. One entry per CDR3 protein results from TCRdb running MiXCR on the 5' RACE reads. The sample yields 800,000 to 900,000 distinct CDR3 sequences, approximately 67% seen once. Sequencing used blood. The origin of the receptors is a man younger than 40 in good health.

The rearrangement joins TRBV6-6 to TRBJ2-7; 7 nucleotides align to TRBD1. The V and J ends lost 0 bases and 4 bases, in that order; junction bases with no gene match: 0. CDR3 length: 13 amino acids. Per the germline V gene, CDR1 is MNHNY and CDR2 is SVGAGI (reference sequence). In nucleotides, the CDR3 is TGTGCCAGCAGTTACTCGGGACAGTACGAGCAGTACTTC. Residues: CASSYSGQYEQYF.

This clonotype was counted a few times. The V call is TRBV10-3, the J call TRBJ2-1; D possibly corresponds to TRBD2 (5 bases). Germline V lookup: CDR1 ENHRY, CDR2 SYGVKD. Trimming cost V 3 bases and J 0 bases, with 9 bases left between them. The CDR3 consists of 15 residues. CDR3 DNA sequence: TGTGCCATCAGTGACTCTACTAGCTCCTACAATGAGCAGTTCTTC. Translating it yields CAISDSTSSYNEQFF.

The chain employs TRBV5-1 and TRBJ2-3; 9 nucleotides line up with TRBD1. V lost 5 bases and J lost 5; bases outside the gene matches: 6. Per germline, CDR1 SGHRS and CDR2 YFSETQ. The CDR3 loop spans 14 amino acids. The CDR3 DNA reads TGCGCCAGCAGTTCACCGGGACAGGGAGATACGCAGTATTTT. Translating it yields CASSSPGQGDTQYF.

V and J are TRBV7-2 and TRBJ2-3, with TRBD2 identical over 8 bases. The junction had 9 bases not matched to a gene; V was cut back by 5 bases and J by 2 bases. Per the germline V gene, CDR1 is SGHTA and CDR2 is FQGNSA. This CDR3 contains 16 residues. The CDR3 loop is CASSLRTSPNTDTQYF. The CDR3 DNA reads as TGTGCCAGCAGCCTAAGGACTAGCCCGAACACAGATACGCAGTATTTT.

The chain joins TRBV25-1 to TRBJ1-5; D perhaps matches TRBD1 (5 bases). This CDR3 is 13 amino acids long. CDR1 and CDR2 (germline): MGHDK, SYGVNS. The V and J ends lost 4 bases and 6 bases respectively, with 10 bases between them. Here the CDR3 reads CASSVGGSQPQHF. The CDR3 DNA reads as TGTGCCAGCAGTGTCGGGGGGAGTCAGCCCCAGCATTTT.

The table lists this clonotype with a few counts. This chain joins TRBV12-3 or TRBV12-4 and TRBJ2-3; D is uncertain. V was trimmed by 3 bases and J by 0 bases, leaving 7 bases between them. CDR3 length equals 14 residues. This chain's CDR3 is CASSFAPSTDTQYF. The CDR3, as DNA: TGTGCCAGCAGTTTTGCGCCCAGCACAGATACGCAGTATTTT.

This clonotype occurred once. This chain's CDR3 is CSATYRGLTNEKLFF. Here the CDR3 DNA reads TGCAGTGCTACCTACAGGGGCTTAACTAATGAAAAACTGTTTTTT. The chain joins TRBV20-1 to TRBJ1-4, with 7 bases aligning to TRBD1. In germline, CDR1 is DFQATT, CDR2 SNEGSKA (reference sequence). This CDR3 has 15 amino acids. Trimming took 4 bases from V and 1 from J; bases not matched to a gene: 6.

This chain joins TRBV28 and TRBJ2-5, with 7 bases identical to TRBD1. The DNA end is a closer match to TRBJ2-7, so the J assignment may be wrong. Germline CDR1 reads MDHEN; CDR2 reads SYDVKM. This CDR3 spans 14 amino acids. This CDR3 reads CASRLTGYAYEQYF. As DNA, the CDR3 is TGTGCCAGCAGACTGACAGGGTATGCCTACGAGCAGTACTTC.

This clonotype was seen a handful of times. This chain links TRBV20-1 with TRBJ2-1; 9 bases fit TRBD1. The CDR3 covers 13 residues. CDR1 is DFQATT, CDR2 SNEGSKA, per germline (reference sequence). The ends lost 8 bases at V and 15 bases at J; junction bases unmatched: 17. CDR3 sequence reads: CSPSGTGRLEVFF. In nucleotides, the CDR3 is TGCAGTCCCTCCGGGACAGGGCGTCTAGAGGTGTTCTTC.

This chain uses TRBV11-2 with TRBJ2-1, with 8 positions matching TRBD1. Germline CDR1 SGHAT, CDR2 FQNNGV. This CDR3 is built from 15 residues. The V segment lost 6 bases and the J segment 4 bases; nucleotides outside the gene matches: 8. The CDR3: CASRYSGQVYNEQFF. CDR3 sequence (DNA): TGTGCCAGCAGATATTCGGGACAGGTATACAATGAGCAGTTCTTC.

This chain connects TRBV29-1 to TRBJ2-1; D may be TRBD1 (6 bases). CDR1 and CDR2 (germline): SQVTM, ANQGSEA. This CDR3 spans 13 amino acids. Trimming removed 4 bases from V and 10 bases from J, with 17 bases in between. The DNA for the CDR3 is TGCAGCGTTGTGGACAGCCAAGACTACGAGCAGTTCTTC. It encodes CSVVDSQDYEQFF.

The gene calls are TRBV29-1 and TRBJ2-2; TRBD1 is a possible D gene (7 bases). Trimming pared 7 bases from V and 5 bases from J, leaving 17 bases between. The germline CDR1 and CDR2 sequences are SQVTM and ANQGSEA. The CDR3 has 14 residues. CDR3: CSAEGQGGTGELFF. CDR3 DNA: TGCAGCGCCGAAGGCCAGGGGGGAACCGGGGAGCTGTTTTTT.

The CDR3 spells CASSEKGFGDSPLHF. The CDR3 DNA is TGTGCCAGCAGTGAAAAGGGATTCGGTGATTCACCCCTCCACTTT. The genes are TRBV25-1 and TRBJ1-6; D gene unclear. Germline lookup yields CDR1 MGHDK and CDR2 SYGVNS. This CDR3 has 15 amino acids. V lost 2 bases and J 8 bases, leaving 13 bases between the germline ends.

The CDR3 nucleotides are TGTGCCAGCAGTTTAACGGCTAGCGGGGGTTCCACAGATACGCAGTATTTT. The encoded protein is CASSLTASGGSTDTQYF. V is TRBV28 and J is TRBJ2-3; 10 bases map to TRBD2. V lost 2 bases, J lost 2 bases, and 7 bases stayed unmatched. Germline CDR1 and CDR2: MDHEN and SYDVKM. This CDR3 region has 17 residues.

This clonotype has a handful of counts. The chain combines TRBV3-1 with TRBJ2-7; D remains unclear. CDR3 length equals 13 residues. The V end was cut by 5 bases, the J end by 3 bases, with 11 bases between. Germline V gene data show CDR1 as LGHDT and CDR2 as YNNKEL (reference sequence). CDR3 region: CASSWWQNYEQYF. DNA for the CDR3: TGTGCCAGCAGCTGGTGGCAAAACTACGAGCAGTACTTC.

This clonotype was seen a few times. The chain links TRBV12-3 or TRBV12-4 to TRBJ2-5; D remains ambiguous. The CDR3 is 14 amino acids. V was clipped by 3 bases and J by 1 base, with 9 bases between them. The CDR3 nucleotides are TGTGCCAGCAGTTTCGCTCGGACCCAAGAGACCCAGTACTTC. Translation: CASSFARTQETQYF.

This chain links TRBV20-1 with TRBJ2-5; D call uncertain. The CDR3 is made up of 14 amino acids. The ends were cut back, 3 bases at V and 1 base at J, with 12 bases in the middle. CDR1 DFQATT and CDR2 SNEGSKA come from the germline V gene (reference sequence). The CDR3 protein is CSASFIAVQETQYF. In DNA, the CDR3 is TGCAGTGCTAGTTTCATCGCGGTCCAAGAGACCCAGTACTTC.

This clonotype was picked up a small number of times. This chain uses TRBV6-5 with TRBJ2-7; D remains unclear. The CDR3 length is 13 residues. The V end lost 0 bases, the J end lost 4 bases, and 7 bases lay between the germline ends. In germline, CDR1 is MNHEY, CDR2 SVGAGI. The CDR3, as DNA: TGTGCCAGCAGTTACTCGGCAGGTTACGAGCAGTACTTC. Protein: CASSYSAGYEQYF.

The table lists this clonotype with a few counts. V usage is TRBV4-2 and J usage is TRBJ1-2; a weak D match, TRBD1 (5 bases). Germline CDR1 LGHNA, CDR2 YNFKEQ. V was trimmed by 0 bases and J by 8 bases, leaving 16 bases between them. The CDR3 totals 15 residues. The CDR3 coding sequence is TGTGCCAGCAGCCAAGATGTCAGGGAAGAGTGGGGCTACACCTTC. It codes for CASSQDVREEWGYTF.

This clonotype was seen at least ten times. This may arise from a read error, as a much more abundant clone is one base away. V is TRBV20-1 and J is TRBJ2-1; the match to TRBD2 covers 7 bases. The better agreement between TRBJ2-7 and the DNA end casts doubt on the J call. The CDR3 runs 14 residues. Germline V gene sequence: CDR1 DFQATT, CDR2 SNEGSKA (reference sequence). The CDR3: CSASGGDVYNEQYF. CDR3 nucleotide sequence: TGCAGTGCTAGTGGGGGGGATGTCTACAATGAGCAGTACTTC.

This clonotype was picked up a small number of times. The rearrangement joins TRBV7-3 to TRBJ2-7; no reliable D call. The CDR3 covers 11 residues. In germline, CDR1 is SGHTA, CDR2 FQGTGA. V dropped 5 bases and J dropped 5 bases, with 7 bases sitting between them. The CDR3, as DNA: TGTGCCAGCAGCCAGTTCGACGAGCAGTACTTC. Protein product: CASSQFDEQYF.

This clonotype was picked up one time. The J gene is TRBJ2-1, the V gene TRBV4-3; 13 positions agree with TRBD2. Germline V gene lookup returns CDR1 LGHNA and CDR2 YSLEER. There are 13 residues in the CDR3. J was trimmed by 13 bases and V by 4 bases; bases with no gene match: 4. CDR3 nucleotide sequence: TGCGCCAGCAGCCCCAGGACTAGCGGGGGACAGTTCTTC. Protein product: CASSPRTSGGQFF.

This chain uses TRBV27 with TRBJ2-1, with D tentatively TRBD1 or TRBD2 (5 bases each). V was shortened by 6 bases and J by 2 bases, with 14 bases between the two germline ends. Germline V gives CDR1 MNHEY, CDR2 SMNVEV (reference sequence). The CDR3 is 15 residues long. CDR3 region: CASRSGRATYNEQFF. DNA for the CDR3: TGTGCCAGCAGATCGGGACGAGCTACCTACAATGAGCAGTTCTTC.

The CDR3 DNA sequence: TGTGCCAGCAGTTCCGTCGGGGGCACTATCTACGAGCAGTACTTC. Its translation is CASSSVGGTIYEQYF. V gene TRBV28 combines with J gene TRBJ2-4; perhaps D is TRBD1 or TRBD2 (6 bases each). The J call could be wrong; TRBJ2-7 is a better fit for the DNA end. The germline CDR1 and CDR2 sequences are MDHEN and SYDVKM. The CDR3 contains 15 residues.

The chain is built from TRBV27 and TRBJ2-7, with unresolved D. The CDR3 contains 15 residues. The V end lost 2 bases, the J end lost 0 bases, and 11 bases lay between the germline ends. The germline V gene encodes CDR1 MNHEY and CDR2 SMNVEV (reference sequence). Written as DNA, the CDR3 is TGTGCCAGCAGTTTAGGGGTATCGAGCTCCTACGAGCAGTACTTC. It codes for CASSLGVSSSYEQYF.

In this sample, this clonotype turned up a few times. V is TRBV7-2 and J is TRBJ2-7; 9 nucleotides match TRBD1. After removal of 5 bases from V and 3 bases from J, the junction contained 5 bases not matched to a gene. CDR1 is SGHTA and CDR2 is FQGNSA in the germline V gene. This CDR3 has 14 amino acids. CDR3 region: CASSLWTGVYEQYF. CDR3 DNA: TGTGCCAGCAGCCTGTGGACAGGGGTCTACGAGCAGTACTTC. The full variable domain, completed using reference TRBV7-2 and TRBJ2-7, is GAGVSQSPSNKVTEKGKDVELRCDPISGHTALYWYRQSLGQGLEFLIYFQGNSAPDKSGLPSDRFSAERTGGSVSTLTIQRTQQEDSAVYLCASSLWTGVYEQYFGPGTRLTVT.

The chain has TRBV3-1 and TRBJ2-3, with 8 positions matching TRBD2. The CDR3 totals 16 residues. Trimming cost V 2 bases and J 5 bases; bases outside gene matches: 9. The germline CDR1 and CDR2 sequences are LGHDT and YNNKEL (reference sequence). This CDR3 is CASSQRFGGAGDTQYF. CDR3 in DNA: TGTGCCAGCAGCCAACGGTTCGGGGGGGCAGGAGATACGCAGTATTTT.

The chain joins TRBV12-3 or TRBV12-4 to TRBJ1-5, with a tentative D call TRBD1 (5 bases). V was clipped by 6 bases and J by 4 bases, with 13 bases between them. This CDR3 spans 14 amino acids. For the CDR3, the DNA is TGTGCCAGCAGCTATTCAGGGAAAAATCAGCCCCAGCATTTT. Its translation is CASSYSGKNQPQHF.

This clonotype occurred once. This CDR3 is CASSQTSGGASEQFF. The CDR3 nucleotides are TGTGCCAGCAGCCAGACTAGCGGGGGGGCAAGTGAGCAGTTCTTC. The chain has TRBV6-5 and TRBJ2-1; 14 nucleotides align to TRBD2. The CDR3 length is 15 residues. CDR1 and CDR2 from the germline V gene are MNHEY and SVGAGI. The V gene end was trimmed by 6 bases and the J gene end by 9 bases; junction bases not matched to a gene: 7.

V usage is TRBV29-1 and J usage is TRBJ2-1; possibly TRBD1 for D (5 bases). CDR1 and CDR2 from the germline V gene are SQVTM and ANQGSEA. There are 13 residues in the CDR3. V was trimmed by 3 bases and J by 10 bases, leaving 16 bases between them. DNA of the CDR3: TGCAGCGTTGACCTTCAAGGGGCTGGCGAGCAGTTCTTC. Residues: CSVDLQGAGEQFF.